The clone carrying this TCR beta chain has just a few counts. The CDR3 runs 14 residues. From germline, CDR1 is SGDLS and CDR2 YYNGEE. The V end lost 3 bases, the J end lost 4 bases, and 13 bases lay between the germline ends. Time point in this sample: persistent/refractory GD, antithyroid drugs over 5 years with positive TRAb. Preparation of the TCR library used RNA extracted from PBMCs. Arm-PCR of CDR3 regions with iRepertoire HTBI primers generated TCR beta libraries. In the authors' workflow: Samples revealed 50 to 70 TRBV and about 15 TRBJ segments. From the multiplex PCR reads, TCRdb called clonotypes with MiXCR, one entry per CDR3 protein. TCRdb, rather than the study authors, made the V and J calls. The data contain more than 350,000 distinct CDR3 sequences, around 20% of them seen just once; the ten biggest clones take up roughly an eighth. The record originates from a study of regulatory T cells in long-lasting Graves disease.

This TCR derives from a female donor with Graves disease. V is TRBV9 and J is TRBJ2-5; perhaps TRBD2 as D (6 bases). Sequences were derived from peripheral blood mononuclear cells (PBMCs), sampled when the disease was refractory, from a patient treated with antithyroid drugs. CDR3 sequence reads: CASSGSGVTETQYF. The CDR3 DNA sequence: TGTGCCAGCAGCGGGTCGGGAGTCACAGAGACCCAGTACTTC.